The T cell receptor (beta chain) described here comes from a study of T cell responses to AZD1222 COVID-19 vaccine. Study-wide points: The breadth and depth of Spike-specific TCRs increased once two AZD1222 doses had been given.

The assay was immunoSEQ multiplex PCR, and TCRdb's table has in-frame clones only and misses some. The sample carries roughly 100,000 clones, roughly 80% recorded once. CDR1 is GTSNPN, CDR2 SVGIG, per germline (reference sequence). Trimming cost V 2 bases and J 6 bases; bases outside gene matches: 0. The CDR3 is 12 amino acids. Details on this clone: Antigen specificity is unknown.

The J gene is TRBJ2-1, the V gene TRBV30; 8 bases line up with TRBD1. The sequence was obtained from an adult in good health. Material: peripheral blood, obtained on day 0 of AZD1222 vaccination. The DNA for the CDR3 is TGTGCCTGGAGTACAGGGGGCAATGAGCAGTTCTTC. It encodes CAWSTGGNEQFF.